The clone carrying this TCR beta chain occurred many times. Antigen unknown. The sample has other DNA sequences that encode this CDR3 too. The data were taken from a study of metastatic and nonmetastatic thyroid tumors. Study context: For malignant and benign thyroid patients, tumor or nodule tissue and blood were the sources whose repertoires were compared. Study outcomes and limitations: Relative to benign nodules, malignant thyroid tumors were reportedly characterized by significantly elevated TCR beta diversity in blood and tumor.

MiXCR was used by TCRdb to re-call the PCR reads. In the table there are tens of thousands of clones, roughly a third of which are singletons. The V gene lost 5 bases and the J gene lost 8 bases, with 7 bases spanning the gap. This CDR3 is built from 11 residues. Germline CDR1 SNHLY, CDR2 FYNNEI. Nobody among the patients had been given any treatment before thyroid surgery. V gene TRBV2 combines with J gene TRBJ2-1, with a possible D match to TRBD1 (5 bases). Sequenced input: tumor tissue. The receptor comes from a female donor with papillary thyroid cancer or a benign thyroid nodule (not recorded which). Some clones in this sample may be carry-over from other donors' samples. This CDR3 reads CASSTRDEQFF. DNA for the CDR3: TGTGCCAGCAGTACCAGGGATGAGCAGTTCTTC.